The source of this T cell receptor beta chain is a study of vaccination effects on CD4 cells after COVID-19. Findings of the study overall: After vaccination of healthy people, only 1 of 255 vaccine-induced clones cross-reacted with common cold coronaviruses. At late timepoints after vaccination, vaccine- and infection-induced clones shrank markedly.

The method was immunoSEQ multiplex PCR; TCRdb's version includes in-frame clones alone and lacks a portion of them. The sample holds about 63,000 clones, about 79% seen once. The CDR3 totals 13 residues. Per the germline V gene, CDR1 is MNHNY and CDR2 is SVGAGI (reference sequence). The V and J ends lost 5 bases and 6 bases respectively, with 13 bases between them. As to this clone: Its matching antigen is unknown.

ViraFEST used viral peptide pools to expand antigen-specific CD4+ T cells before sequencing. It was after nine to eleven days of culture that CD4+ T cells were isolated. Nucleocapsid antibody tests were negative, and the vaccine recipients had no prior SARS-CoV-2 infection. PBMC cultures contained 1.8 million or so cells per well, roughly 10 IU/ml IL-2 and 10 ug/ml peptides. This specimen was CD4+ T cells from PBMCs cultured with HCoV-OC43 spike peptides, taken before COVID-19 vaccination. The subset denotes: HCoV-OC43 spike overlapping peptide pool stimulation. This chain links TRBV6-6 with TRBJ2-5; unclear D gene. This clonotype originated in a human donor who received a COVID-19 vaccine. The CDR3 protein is CASSDSVGQTQYF. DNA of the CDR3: TGTGCCAGCAGTGATAGTGTCGGGCAGACCCAGTACTTC.